The 21 T cell receptor beta chains listed next were all sequenced from one sample in a study of shared clonotypes between healthy human individuals. The data were produced by immunoSEQ multiplex PCR, yet TCRdb's version contains in-frame clones alone and is incomplete. The repertoire holds about 2 million clones, over 85% seen once, with 0.13% in the top ten. Sequenced material: naive CD4+ T cells sorted from blood. Subset indicated: CD45RA+ positively selected. The receptors stem from a man between 18 and 29 years old in good health.

This clone has just a few counts. The V and J genes are TRBV7-3 and TRBJ1-5; TRBD1 is a possible D gene (6 bases). Germline V gene lookup returns CDR1 SGHTA and CDR2 FQGTGA. The length of the CDR3 is 15 residues. V gave up 10 bases and J gave up 2 bases, with 18 bases separating them. CDR3 nucleotide sequence: TGTGCCAAGGTCTCCCTGAACAGGGGCAATCAGCCCCAGCATTTT. Translating gives CAKVSLNRGNQPQHF.

The chain recombines TRBV9 with TRBJ1-5; 8 nucleotides agree with TRBD1. Unmatched junction bases numbered 5, after V lost 3 bases and J lost 0 bases. Germline-derived CDR1 and CDR2 are SGDLS and YYNGEE. The CDR3 runs 16 residues. The CDR3 spells CASSEGTGNSNQPQHF. CDR3 sequence (DNA): TGTGCCAGCAGCGAAGGGACAGGCAATAGCAATCAGCCCCAGCATTTT. The whole variable domain, remainder taken from reference TRBV9 and TRBJ1-5, is DSGVTQTPKHLITATGQRVTLRCSPRSGDLSVYWYQQSLDQGLQFLIQYYNGEERAKGNILERFSAQQFPDLHSELNLSSLELGDSALYFCASSEGTGNSNQPQHFGDGTRLSIL.

The genes are TRBV25-1 and TRBJ2-7, with D perhaps TRBD1 (5 bases). This CDR3 spans 12 amino acids. The germline V gene encodes CDR1 MGHDK and CDR2 SYGVNS. In DNA, the CDR3 is TGTGCAAGCGCCCCGAGTGGGGCCGAGCAGTACTTC. Residues: CASAPSGAEQYF.

The chain couples TRBV2 to TRBJ1-6, with D possibly being TRBD1 (5 bases). The CDR3 spans 14 residues. V lost 3 bases to trimming and J lost 10 bases, with 13 bases between them. CDR1 and CDR2 (germline): SNHLY, FYNNEI. The CDR3 sequence: CASSEGLGESPLHF. CDR3 DNA: TGTGCCAGCAGTGAGGGGCTCGGGGAGTCACCCCTCCACTTT.

The J gene is TRBJ1-2, the V gene TRBV19, with a possible D match to TRBD1 (6 bases). This CDR3 comprises 13 residues. The germline gives CDR1 LNHDA, CDR2 SQIVND (reference sequence). Trimming removed 5 bases at V and 6 bases at J, with 13 bases between. CDR3 in amino acids: CASSAGQSNGYTF. CDR3 nucleotide sequence: TGTGCCAGTAGTGCAGGACAGTCGAATGGCTACACCTTC.

This chain connects TRBV10-3 to TRBJ2-5; 7 bases align to TRBD1. Germline assignment: CDR1 ENHRY and CDR2 SYGVKD. The CDR3 contains 17 residues. V lost 1 base and J lost 4; bases outside the gene matches: 12. The CDR3 loop is CAISEFSWGAGGETQYF. CDR3 DNA: TGTGCCATCAGTGAGTTCAGTTGGGGAGCAGGGGGAGAGACCCAGTACTTC.

The V call is TRBV4-1, the J call TRBJ2-7; TRBD2 might be the D (5 bases). Germline V CDR1 and CDR2: MGHRA, YSYEKL. The CDR3 contains 14 residues. Trimming removed 4 bases from V and 2 bases from J, with 12 bases in between. The CDR3: CASSRGLLAYEQYF. The CDR3 nucleotides read TGCGCCAGCAGCCGTGGGTTACTAGCCTACGAGCAGTACTTC.

Here the CDR3 reads CASSLAAGGDNEQFF. DNA of the CDR3: TGCGCCAGCAGCTTGGCGGCGGGAGGCGACAATGAGCAGTTCTTC. The rearrangement links TRBV5-1 to TRBJ2-1; 8 nucleotides align to TRBD2. V shed 0 bases, J shed 5 bases, and the junction held 4 bases outside the gene matches. CDR1 and CDR2 from the germline V gene are SGHRS and YFSETQ. CDR3 length equals 15 residues.

This chain links TRBV19 with TRBJ2-7; TRBD1 agrees at 7 bases. Germline assignment: CDR1 LNHDA and CDR2 SQIVND (reference sequence). The V segment lost 5 bases and the J segment 2 bases; nucleotides outside the gene matches: 3. This CDR3 comprises 13 residues. The CDR3 is CASSPGTAYEQYF. The CDR3 DNA reads TGTGCCAGTAGTCCCGGGACAGCCTACGAGCAGTACTTC. Together with reference TRBV19 and TRBJ2-7, the CDR3 gives the full variable domain: DGGITQSPKYLFRKEGQNVTLSCEQNLNHDAMYWYRQDPGQGLRLIYYSQIVNDFQKGDIAEGYSVSREKKESFPLTVTSAQKNPTAFYLCASSPGTAYEQYFGPGTRLTVT.

The chain uses TRBV7-2 and TRBJ2-1; 8 nucleotides align to TRBD1. V was clipped by 7 bases and J by 5 bases; unmatched bases: 10. CDR1 and CDR2 from the germline V gene are SGHTA and FQGNSA. This CDR3 has 15 residues. The CDR3 loop reads CASNRGQGADNEQFF. The CDR3 bases are TGTGCCAGCAACCGTGGACAGGGAGCGGACAATGAGCAGTTCTTC.

The chain couples TRBV10-3 to TRBJ2-6; D is unclear. The CDR3 sequence is 13 residues long. Trimming removed 11 bases from V and 4 bases from J, with 12 bases in between. Germline-derived CDR1 and CDR2 are ENHRY and SYGVKD. The CDR3 is CAGKAMGANVLTF. As DNA, the CDR3 is TGTGCCGGCAAGGCGATGGGGGCCAACGTCCTGACTTTC.

As for this clone: Other DNA sequences in the same sample also yield this CDR3. Here the CDR3 DNA reads TGTGCCAGCAGCGTAGCGGGGCAGAACACCGGGGAGCTGTTTTTT. It encodes CASSVAGQNTGELFF. The V call is TRBV9, the J call TRBJ2-2; D is perhaps TRBD1 or TRBD2 (5 bases each). CDR1 is SGDLS and CDR2 is YYNGEE in the germline V gene. With 0 bases removed from V and 1 base from J, the gap between germline ends came to 7 bases. This CDR3 has 15 amino acids.

CDR3 protein: CASSVFGGTGRNEQFF. The CDR3 DNA follows: TGCGCCAGCAGCGTCTTCGGGGGGACAGGGAGGAATGAGCAGTTCTTC. This rearrangement joins TRBV10-1 to TRBJ2-1, with 9 bases identical to TRBD1. The CDR3 is 16 residues long. V lost 6 bases to trimming and J lost 7 bases; unmatched junction nucleotides: 13. Germline V CDR1 and CDR2: WNHNN, SYGVQD (reference sequence).

With regard to this clone: Other DNA sequences in this sample translate to the same CDR3. V is TRBV10-3 and J is TRBJ2-5; TRBD2 matches at 11 bases. The CDR3 contains 16 residues. Trimming took 3 bases from V and 2 from J; bases not matched to a gene: 5. Per germline, CDR1 ENHRY and CDR2 SYGVKD. CDR3 coding DNA: TGTGCCATCAGTGAAGGGATAGCGGGGGGGCAAGAGACCCAGTACTTC. Amino acids: CAISEGIAGGQETQYF.

As concerns this clone: The sample contains more than one DNA sequence encoding this CDR3. The chain is built from TRBV6-1 and TRBJ1-1; perhaps TRBD1 as D (5 bases). CDR1 is MNHNS, CDR2 SASEGT, per germline. The length of the CDR3 is 14 residues. Trimming removed 3 bases at V and 0 bases at J, with 8 bases between. The CDR3 DNA sequence: TGTGCCAGCAGTGAGGGGGGGTTGAACACTGAAGCTTTCTTT. Protein product: CASSEGGLNTEAFF.

The gene calls are TRBV7-3 and TRBJ2-3; D remains unclear. The CDR3 sequence is 14 residues long. Per germline, CDR1 SGHTA and CDR2 FQGTGA. Trimming stripped 2 bases from V and 5 bases from J, with 11 bases between. For the CDR3, the DNA is TGTGCCAGCAGCTTAGGGCAATTTGGAGATACGCAGTATTTT. Amino acid sequence: CASSLGQFGDTQYF.

The chain has TRBV10-3 and TRBJ2-1; TRBD2 agrees at 12 bases. Trimming took 4 bases from V and 9 from J; bases not matched to a gene: 16. This CDR3 is built from 18 residues. Germline-derived CDR1 and CDR2 are ENHRY and SYGVKD. The CDR3 protein is CAISAQGRLAGGPGEQFF. CDR3 sequence (DNA): TGTGCCATCAGTGCGCAGGGTCGGCTAGCGGGGGGGCCTGGTGAGCAGTTCTTC.

The V call is TRBV5-6, the J call TRBJ2-1; unclear D gene. Germline loops: CDR1 SGHDT, CDR2 YYEEEE. The CDR3 sequence is 12 residues long. Trimming removed 2 bases at V and 8 bases at J, with 8 bases between. CDR3 protein: CASSFSSYEQFF. DNA of the CDR3: TGTGCCAGCAGCTTTTCTAGTTATGAGCAGTTCTTC.

The J gene is TRBJ1-2, the V gene TRBV4-1; no clear D. This CDR3 contains 14 residues. V was cut by 1 base and J by 1 base, with 7 bases left in between. The V gene's germline CDR1 is MGHRA and CDR2 YSYEKL. CDR3 bases: TGCGCCAGCAGCCAAGCACAGCATAACTATGGCTACACCTTC. It yields the protein CASSQAQHNYGYTF.

Points on this clone: A read error may produce the germline difference seen at one junction end. The same CDR3 also results from other DNA sequences found in this sample. The rearrangement uses TRBV7-8 and TRBJ1-1; D possibly corresponds to TRBD1 (5 bases). The CDR3 length is 15 residues. CDR1 and CDR2 from the germline V gene are SGHVS and FQNEAQ. The CDR3 DNA is TGTGCCAGCAGCCCCACCAGGGATGTTAGTACTGAGGCTTTCTTT. Translating gives CASSPTRDVSTEAFF.

This clone was counted once. The rearrangement joins TRBV27 to TRBJ2-1; 11 bases map to TRBD1. The germline CDR1 and CDR2 sequences are MNHEY and SMNVEV (reference sequence). This CDR3 spans 14 amino acids. J was trimmed by 5 bases and V by 8 bases; bases with no gene match: 5. The CDR3 DNA reads TGTGCCAGCCGGGGACAGGGGGTCCACAATGAGCAGTTCTTC. This codes for CASRGQGVHNEQFF.